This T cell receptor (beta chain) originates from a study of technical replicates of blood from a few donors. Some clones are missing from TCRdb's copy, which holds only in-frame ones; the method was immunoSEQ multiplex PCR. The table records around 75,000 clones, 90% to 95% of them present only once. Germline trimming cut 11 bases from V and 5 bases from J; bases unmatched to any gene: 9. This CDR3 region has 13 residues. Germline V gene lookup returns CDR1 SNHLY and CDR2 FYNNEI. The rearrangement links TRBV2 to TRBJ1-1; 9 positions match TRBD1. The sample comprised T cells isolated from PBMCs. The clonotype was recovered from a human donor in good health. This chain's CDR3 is CASTGGIGTEAFF. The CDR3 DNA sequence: TGTGCCTCTACAGGGGGCATTGGTACTGAAGCTTTCTTT.